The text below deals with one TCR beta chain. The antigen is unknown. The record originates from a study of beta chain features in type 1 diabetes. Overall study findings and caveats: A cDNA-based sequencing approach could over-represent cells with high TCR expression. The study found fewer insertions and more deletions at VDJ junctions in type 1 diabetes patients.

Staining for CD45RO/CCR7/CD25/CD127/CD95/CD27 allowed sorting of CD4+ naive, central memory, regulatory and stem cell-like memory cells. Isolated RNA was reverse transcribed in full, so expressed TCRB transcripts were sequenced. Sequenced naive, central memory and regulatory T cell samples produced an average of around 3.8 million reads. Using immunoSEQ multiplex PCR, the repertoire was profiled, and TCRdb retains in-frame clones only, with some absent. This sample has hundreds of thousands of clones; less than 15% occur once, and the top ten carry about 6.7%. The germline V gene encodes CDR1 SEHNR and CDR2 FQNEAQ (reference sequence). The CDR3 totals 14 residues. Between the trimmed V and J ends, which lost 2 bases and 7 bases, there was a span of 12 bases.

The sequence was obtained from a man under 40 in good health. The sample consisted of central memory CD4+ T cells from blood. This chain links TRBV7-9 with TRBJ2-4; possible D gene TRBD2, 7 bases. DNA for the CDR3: TGTGCCAGCAGCTTACCTGGGGGGGCCAACATTCAGTACTTC. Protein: CASSLPGGANIQYF.